This T cell receptor beta chain was recovered during a study of T cell repertoires in cytomegalovirus infection. Background on the study: Well-studied HLA-B-restricted CMV epitopes were used in the study alongside recently identified HLA-C-restricted ones. CMV infection and matching HLA type were both indicated by public TCR beta signatures. Overall study findings and caveats: Individuals carrying CMV plus the relevant HLA were identified by cumulative frequency of public TCR beta families. Predominance within the ex vivo response was attributable to HLA-C-restricted CMV-specific TCR beta clonotypes.

Trimming removed 2 bases at V and 7 bases at J, with 6 bases between. CDR3 length: 12 residues. In germline, CDR1 is LNHNV, CDR2 YYDKDF (reference sequence). This clonotype has more than one count but fewer than ten. Antigen specificity is unknown. TCRdb re-called the reads through MiXCR, storing one row per CDR3 protein. Among hundreds of thousands of distinct CDR3 sequences listed, about 31% were seen once. V and J are TRBV15 and TRBJ2-1, with D uncertain. This clonotype originated in a human donor in good health (CMV status not recorded). Some clones in this sample may be carry-over from other donors' samples. The specimen was cultured CD8+ T cells from PBMCs, collected from culture after CMV antigen stimulation. CDR3 amino acids: CATSRKGNEQFF. Here the CDR3 DNA reads TGTGCCACCAGCAGAAAGGGTAATGAGCAGTTCTTC.